Below are 30 T cell receptor beta chains sequenced from a single sample in a study of blood T cells in healthy people across ages (dated by TCRdb to between 2014 and 2017). The library came from 5' RACE. Instrument on record: Illumina HiSeq 2500. A second PCR of roughly 7 to 12 cycles was performed with a sample-barcoded 5' primer and a J-beta primer mix. The raw public reads went through TCRdb reprocessing: fastp at Q25, MiXCR clone calling, in-frame beta chains kept. Each CDR3 protein appears once, grouped with its most common genes and DNA. This sample holds about 570,000 distinct CDR3 sequences; 25% to 30% were observed only once. The top ten constitute approximately 17% of the sample. The sequencing sample was made of blood. These receptors came from a woman in her seventies in good health.

With respect to this clonotype: Relative to the germline gene, one junction end is altered; a read error may explain this. The V and J genes are TRBV4-2 and TRBJ1-4, with 10 nucleotides matching TRBD1. This CDR3 comprises 15 residues. Germline V gene data show CDR1 as LGHNA and CDR2 as YNFKEQ. The CDR3 sequence: CAGSHDRGRNEKLFF. The CDR3 DNA follows: TGTGCCGGCAGCCACGACAGGGGGCGAAATGAAAAACTGTTTTTT.

This chain links TRBV29-1 with TRBJ2-3, with TRBD2 identical over 9 bases. J gave up 6 bases and V 6 bases, and 10 bases lay outside the gene matches. The CDR3 length is 14 residues. Germline values: CDR1 SQVTM, CDR2 ANQGSEA. CDR3: CSVVGGRARDTQYF. CDR3 bases: TGCAGCGTGGTTGGCGGGAGGGCCCGGGATACGCAGTATTTT.

The table lists this clonotype with a few counts. At one end the junction does not follow the germline gene, possibly because of a read error. The rearrangement uses TRBV7-2 and TRBJ2-1; 11 bases line up with TRBD2. The CDR3 runs 15 residues. Germline V CDR1 and CDR2: SGHTA, FQGNSA. The CDR3 protein is CASSYSGGANNELFF. CDR3 nucleotides: TGTGCCAGCAGCTATAGCGGGGGGGCTAACAATGAGCTGTTCTTC.

The chain recombines TRBV29-1 with TRBJ1-1; D remains unclear. Trimming removed 4 bases at V and 3 bases at J, with 12 bases between. From germline, CDR1 is SQVTM and CDR2 ANQGSEA. CDR3 length: 13 residues. The CDR3 sequence is CSVAPGTYTEAFF. The CDR3 DNA reads TGCAGCGTTGCACCGGGAACCTACACTGAAGCTTTCTTT.

This clonotype has just a few counts. This chain joins TRBV12-3 or TRBV12-4 and TRBJ2-2; D unclear. With 7 bases removed from V and 6 bases from J, the gap between germline ends came to 12 bases. There are 13 residues in the CDR3. CDR3 residues: CASTLFYAGELFF. CDR3 DNA sequence: TGTGCCAGCACCCTCTTCTACGCCGGGGAGCTGTTTTTT.

Many counts were recorded for this clonotype. This chain joins TRBV7-8 and TRBJ1-4, with no clear D. The CDR3 loop spans 15 amino acids. V shed 1 base and J shed 0 bases, with 6 bases lying between them. CDR1 is SGHVS, CDR2 FQNEAQ, per germline. DNA of the CDR3: TGTGCCAGCAGCTTAGGGGCCTCAACTAATGAAAAACTGTTTTTT. Translating gives CASSLGASTNEKLFF.

V gene TRBV20-1 combines with J gene TRBJ2-2; the D gene is possibly TRBD1 (6 bases). Germline V CDR1 and CDR2: DFQATT, SNEGSKA (reference sequence). The CDR3 spans 14 residues. V was clipped by 4 bases and J by 2 bases, with 11 bases between them. CDR3 in amino acids: CSATRDTNTGELFF. In DNA form, the CDR3 reads TGCAGTGCTACCCGGGACACTAACACCGGGGAGCTGTTTTTT.

The rearrangement joins TRBV6-6 to TRBJ2-5; possibly TRBD2 for D (5 bases). The V gene lost 8 bases and the J gene lost 1 base, with 8 bases spanning the gap. The CDR3 has 12 amino acids. Germline assignment: CDR1 MNHNY and CDR2 SVGAGI (reference sequence). The CDR3 is CASLGVQETQYF. The CDR3 coding sequence is TGTGCCAGCCTCGGGGTCCAAGAGACCCAGTACTTC.

The V gene is TRBV20-1, the J gene TRBJ2-5; D gene ambiguous. V was pared by 6 bases and J by 5 bases, with 16 bases between. CDR1 is DFQATT and CDR2 is SNEGSKA in the germline V gene (reference sequence). The CDR3 sequence is 13 residues long. CDR3 loop: CSAAGRNWETQYF. The CDR3 coding sequence is TGCAGTGCCGCCGGAAGGAATTGGGAGACCCAGTACTTC.

This clonotype was detected a few times. This chain joins TRBV15 and TRBJ2-1, with D unresolved. The CDR3 is 13 residues long. V was cut by 0 bases and J by 9 bases, with 9 bases left in between. Germline assignment: CDR1 LNHNV and CDR2 YYDKDF (reference sequence). CDR3 DNA sequence: TGTGCCACCAGCAGAGAAGTGGGAAGTGAGCAGTTCTTC. It is translated as CATSREVGSEQFF.

The CDR3 nucleotides read TGTGCCAGCAGCGGTGGGCTAGCGGGGATGATCGGGGAGCTGTTTTTT. Amino acids: CASSGGLAGMIGELFF. The rearrangement joins TRBV7-2 to TRBJ2-2; 9 bases align to TRBD2. Germline V gene sequence: CDR1 SGHTA, CDR2 FQGNSA. Trimming at V came to 5 bases and at J to 7 bases, leaving 11 bases not matched to a gene. CDR3 length equals 16 residues. Full variable domain (remainder filled in from reference TRBV7-2 and TRBJ2-2): GAGVSQSPSNKVTEKGKDVELRCDPISGHTALYWYRQSLGQGLEFLIYFQGNSAPDKSGLPSDRFSAERTGGSVSTLTIQRTQQEDSAVYLCASSGGLAGMIGELFFGEGSRLTVL.

The chain recombines TRBV9 with TRBJ2-1; D unresolved. The J call may not be correct, given that the DNA end is closer to TRBJ2-5. CDR3 length: 15 amino acids. Germline V gene data show CDR1 as SGDLS and CDR2 as YYNGEE. The CDR3 is CASSGLAPFEETQYF. CDR3 nucleotide sequence: TGTGCCAGCAGCGGCCTGGCACCCTTTGAAGAGACCCAGTACTTC.

This sequence joins TRBV29-1 and TRBJ2-3; 12 bases match TRBD2. Germline CDR1 SQVTM, CDR2 ANQGSEA. The CDR3 contains 15 residues. The ends lost 1 base at V and 3 bases at J; junction bases unmatched: 2. The CDR3 sequence: CSVEGTSGKTDTQYF. Written as DNA, the CDR3 is TGCAGCGTTGAAGGGACTAGCGGGAAAACAGATACGCAGTATTTT.

The rearrangement joins TRBV6-2 or TRBV6-3 to TRBJ2-5; D possibly corresponds to TRBD2 (6 bases). Germline lookup yields CDR1 MNHEY and CDR2 SVGEGT. The V end lost 6 bases, the J end lost 0 bases, and 14 bases lay between the germline ends. The CDR3 is 15 residues long. In nucleotides, the CDR3 is TGTGCCAGCAGAGGAGCCCCGGGGGACCAAGAGACCCAGTACTTC. This sequence encodes CASRGAPGDQETQYF.

The chain carries TRBV5-1 and TRBJ2-7; 8 positions agree with TRBD2. Germline V gene data show CDR1 as SGHRS and CDR2 as YFSETQ. The length of the CDR3 is 15 residues. The J segment lost 4 bases and the V segment lost 0 bases, leaving 6 bases of the junction unmatched. CDR3 in amino acids: CASSLVSGGRYEQYF. In nucleotides, the CDR3 is TGCGCCAGCAGCTTGGTTTCGGGGGGGCGGTACGAGCAGTACTTC.

This clonotype was recorded at least ten times. The V and J genes are TRBV11-3 and TRBJ2-5; perhaps TRBD1 as D (6 bases). This CDR3 is 13 amino acids long. The V gene's germline CDR1 is SGHNT and CDR2 YENEEA. V was pared by 7 bases and J by 5 bases, with 14 bases between. The CDR3 nucleotides are TGTGCCAGCAAAGCACAGGGTCGGGAGACCCAGTACTTC. This gives the protein CASKAQGRETQYF.

In this sample, this clonotype turned up a few times. The chain has TRBV12-5 and TRBJ2-5; 11 nucleotides align to TRBD1. The CDR3 totals 16 residues. V was pared by 2 bases and J by 5 bases, with 7 bases of the junction left unmatched. The germline CDR1 and CDR2 sequences are LGHNT and FRNRAP. The CDR3 spells CASGLSGQGARETQYF. DNA of the CDR3: TGTGCTAGTGGTTTGTCCGGACAGGGGGCGCGGGAGACCCAGTACTTC.

This clonotype was found a few times. The chain links TRBV4-2 to TRBJ2-5; maybe TRBD2 (7 bases). Germline V lookup: CDR1 LGHNA, CDR2 YNFKEQ. The CDR3 length is 17 residues. V dropped 0 bases and J dropped 7 bases, with 21 bases sitting between them. CDR3 bases: TGTGCCAGCAGCCAAGATATAACGGGGGGCCGAGGGGGGACCCAGTACTTC. Protein sequence: CASSQDITGGRGGTQYF.

The chain carries TRBV20-1 and TRBJ2-1, with D possibly TRBD2 on 6 matching bases. The CDR3 is 12 residues long. CDR1 is DFQATT and CDR2 is SNEGSKA in the germline V gene (reference sequence). V shed 4 bases and J shed 7 bases, with 11 bases lying between them. CDR3 DNA sequence: TGCAGTGCTACCTTGGAGGGTAATGAGCAGTTCTTC. Encoded protein: CSATLEGNEQFF.

V usage is TRBV27 and J usage is TRBJ2-3, with D uncertain. V dropped 4 bases and J dropped 5 bases, with 7 bases sitting between them. The V gene's germline CDR1 is MNHEY and CDR2 SMNVEV (reference sequence). This CDR3 contains 12 residues. The CDR3 loop reads CASSYKEDTQYF. As DNA, the CDR3 is TGTGCCAGCAGTTACAAGGAAGATACGCAGTATTTT.

This chain uses TRBV4-1 with TRBJ2-4, with D possibly matching TRBD2 (5 bases). From germline, CDR1 is MGHRA and CDR2 YSYEKL. The CDR3 sequence is 16 residues long. Trimming took 0 bases from V and 6 from J, leaving 15 bases between them. DNA of the CDR3: TGCGCCAGCAGCCAAGAAATACAGCGGTCTGGAAACATTCAGTACTTC. Translated, it gives CASSQEIQRSGNIQYF.

This clonotype appeared a few times. This chain links TRBV7-2 with TRBJ1-3; D is undetermined. Per germline, CDR1 SGHTA and CDR2 FQGNSA. The V end lost 1 base, the J end lost 8 bases, and 12 bases lay between the germline ends. The CDR3 sequence is 14 residues long. The CDR3 protein is CASSLGISGDTIYF. The CDR3 DNA sequence: TGTGCCAGCAGCTTAGGGATATCCGGTGACACCATATATTTT.

A few counts support this clonotype. The V call is TRBV29-1, the J call TRBJ1-1; D is uncertain. The CDR3 loop spans 13 amino acids. Trimming removed 6 bases at V and 0 bases at J, with 11 bases between. CDR1 and CDR2 from the germline V gene are SQVTM and ANQGSEA. The chain's CDR3 is CSVERAVNTEAFF. In DNA form, the CDR3 reads TGCAGCGTCGAGAGGGCAGTGAACACTGAAGCTTTCTTT.

The chain has TRBV3-1 and TRBJ2-5; D unclear. TRBJ2-1 matches the DNA end more closely, so the J call is doubtful. From germline, CDR1 is LGHDT and CDR2 YNNKEL (reference sequence). The CDR3 is made up of 11 amino acids. The CDR3 reads CASSQGVGQFF. The DNA for the CDR3 is TGTGCCAGCAGCCAAGGAGTAGGCCAGTTCTTC.

This clonotype appeared once. The chain employs TRBV14 and TRBJ2-5; no clear D gene. The V gene's germline CDR1 is SGHDN and CDR2 FVKESK. Trimming stripped 0 bases from V and 2 bases from J, with 10 bases between. The CDR3 loop spans 15 amino acids. The CDR3 DNA follows: TGTGCCAGCAGCCAAGATCTGAACAGACAAGAGACCCAGTACTTC. This gives the protein CASSQDLNRQETQYF. The full variable domain, completed using reference TRBV14 and TRBJ2-5, is EAGVTQFPSHSVIEKGQTVTLRCDPISGHDNLYWYRRVMGKEIKFLLHFVKESKQDESGMPNNRFLAERTGGTYSTLKVQPAELEDSGVYFCASSQDLNRQETQYFGPGTRLLVL.

The J gene is TRBJ2-7, the V gene TRBV20-1; 10 bases line up with TRBD1. CDR1 and CDR2 from the germline V gene are DFQATT and SNEGSKA (reference sequence). This CDR3 is 12 amino acids long. The ends lost 5 bases at V and 9 bases at J; junction bases unmatched: 7. For the CDR3, the DNA is TGCAGTGCTCCTAGACAGGGGGCACTGCAGTACTTC. Its protein product is CSAPRQGALQYF.

The chain has TRBV6-5 and TRBJ2-1, with a possible D match to TRBD1 (6 bases). The CDR3 sequence is 14 residues long. Trimming cost V 6 bases and J 6 bases, with 15 bases left between them. CDR1 is MNHEY and CDR2 is SVGAGI in the germline V gene. Here the CDR3 reads CASSRGGRGNEQFF. The CDR3 DNA follows: TGTGCCAGCAGCCGAGGGGGTCGGGGCAATGAGCAGTTCTTC.

This chain joins TRBV4-1 and TRBJ1-1; 7 positions agree with TRBD1. Germline trimming cut 1 base from V and 4 bases from J; bases unmatched to any gene: 6. This CDR3 has 15 residues. Germline V gives CDR1 MGHRA, CDR2 YSYEKL. Here the CDR3 reads CASSQVPQGVTEAFF. The CDR3 DNA sequence: TGCGCCAGCAGCCAAGTCCCTCAGGGGGTCACTGAAGCTTTCTTT.

The gene calls are TRBV7-2 and TRBJ1-2; 9 bases are a match to TRBD1. Germline V gene sequence: CDR1 SGHTA, CDR2 FQGNSA. The CDR3 covers 14 residues. The V and J ends lost 4 bases and 4 bases, in that order; junction bases with no gene match: 4. CDR3 in amino acids: CASSYRGPSYGYTF. DNA for the CDR3: TGTGCCAGCAGCTACAGGGGGCCTTCCTATGGCTACACCTTC.

In its sample, this clonotype was seen a few times. The genes are TRBV14 and TRBJ1-1, with D unresolved. The germline V gene encodes CDR1 SGHDN and CDR2 FVKESK. Deletions cut 1 base from V and 1 base from J, with 10 bases between. This CDR3 is built from 15 residues. The CDR3 loop reads CASSQVQARNTEAFF. CDR3 sequence (DNA): TGTGCCAGCAGCCAAGTCCAGGCCCGGAACACTGAAGCTTTCTTT.